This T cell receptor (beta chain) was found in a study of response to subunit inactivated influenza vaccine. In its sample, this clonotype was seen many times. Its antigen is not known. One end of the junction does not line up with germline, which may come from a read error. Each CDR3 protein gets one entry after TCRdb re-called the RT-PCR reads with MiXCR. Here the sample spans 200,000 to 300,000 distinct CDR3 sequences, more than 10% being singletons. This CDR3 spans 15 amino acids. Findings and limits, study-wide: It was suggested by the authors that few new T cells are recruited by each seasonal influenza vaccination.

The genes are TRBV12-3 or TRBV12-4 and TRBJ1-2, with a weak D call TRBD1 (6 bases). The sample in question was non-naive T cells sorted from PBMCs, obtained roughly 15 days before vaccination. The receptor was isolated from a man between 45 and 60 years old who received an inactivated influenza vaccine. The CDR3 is CASSHKDRPKYGYTF. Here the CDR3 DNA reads TGTGCCAGCAGCCACAAAGACAGGCCTAAGTATGGCTACACCTTC.